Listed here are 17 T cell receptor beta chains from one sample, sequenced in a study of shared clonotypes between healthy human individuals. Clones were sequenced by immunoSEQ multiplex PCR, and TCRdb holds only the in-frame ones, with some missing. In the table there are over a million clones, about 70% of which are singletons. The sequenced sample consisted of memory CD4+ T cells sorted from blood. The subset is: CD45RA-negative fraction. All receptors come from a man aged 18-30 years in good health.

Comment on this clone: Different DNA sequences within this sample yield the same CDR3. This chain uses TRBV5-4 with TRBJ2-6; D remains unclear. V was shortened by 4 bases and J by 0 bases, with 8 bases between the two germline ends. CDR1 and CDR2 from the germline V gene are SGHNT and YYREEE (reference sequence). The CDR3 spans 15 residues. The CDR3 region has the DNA TGTGCCAGCAGCCCACCCGGCTCTGGGGCCAACGTCCTGACTTTC. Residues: CASSPPGSGANVLTF.

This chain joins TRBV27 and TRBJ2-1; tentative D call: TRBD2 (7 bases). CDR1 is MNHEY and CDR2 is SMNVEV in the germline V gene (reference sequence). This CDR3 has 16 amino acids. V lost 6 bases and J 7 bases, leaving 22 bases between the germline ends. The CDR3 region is CASRYPPEGGQNEQFF. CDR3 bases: TGTGCCAGCAGATACCCACCAGAGGGGGGGCAAAATGAGCAGTTCTTC.

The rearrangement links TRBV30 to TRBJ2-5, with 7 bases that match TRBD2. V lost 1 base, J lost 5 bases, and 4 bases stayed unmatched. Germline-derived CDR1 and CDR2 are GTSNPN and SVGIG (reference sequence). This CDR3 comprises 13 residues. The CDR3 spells CAWSGFGRETQYF. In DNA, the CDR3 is TGTGCCTGGAGTGGCTTCGGGAGGGAGACCCAGTACTTC.

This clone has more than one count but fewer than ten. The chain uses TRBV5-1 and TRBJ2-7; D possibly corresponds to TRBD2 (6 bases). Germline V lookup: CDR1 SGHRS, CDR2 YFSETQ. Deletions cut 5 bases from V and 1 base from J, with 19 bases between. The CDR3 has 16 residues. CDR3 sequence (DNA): TGCGCCAGCAGGGCGGAGGCGATAGGGACTTCCTACGAGCAGTACTTC. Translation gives CASRAEAIGTSYEQYF. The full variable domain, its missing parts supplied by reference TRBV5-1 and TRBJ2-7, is KAGVTQTPRYLIKTRGQQVTLSCSPISGHRSVSWYQQTPGQGLQFLFEYFSETQRNKGNFPGRFSGRQFSNSRSEMNVSTLELGDSALYLCASRAEAIGTSYEQYFGPGTRLTVT.

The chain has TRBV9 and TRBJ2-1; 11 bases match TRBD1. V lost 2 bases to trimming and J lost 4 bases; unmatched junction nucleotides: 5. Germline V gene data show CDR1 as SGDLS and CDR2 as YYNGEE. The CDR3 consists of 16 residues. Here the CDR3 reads CASSVSGTGGYNEQFF. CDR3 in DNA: TGTGCCAGCAGCGTGTCCGGGACAGGGGGGTACAATGAGCAGTTCTTC.

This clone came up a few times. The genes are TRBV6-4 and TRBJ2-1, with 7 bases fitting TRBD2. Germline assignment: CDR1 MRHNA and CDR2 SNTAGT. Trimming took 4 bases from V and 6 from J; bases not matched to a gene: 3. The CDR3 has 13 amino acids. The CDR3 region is CASSVLAGNEQFF. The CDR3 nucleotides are TGTGCCAGCAGTGTCTTAGCGGGCAATGAGCAGTTCTTC.

CDR3 DNA sequence: TGTGCCAGCAGCTCCGGGACAGGGACAGACGAGCAGTACTTC. It specifies CASSSGTGTDEQYF. The rearrangement uses TRBV6-6 and TRBJ2-7; 9 nucleotides line up with TRBD1. Germline CDR1 is MNHNY and CDR2 is SVGAGI (reference sequence). The CDR3 is 14 residues long. The V gene end was trimmed by 6 bases and the J gene end by 5 bases; junction bases not matched to a gene: 8.

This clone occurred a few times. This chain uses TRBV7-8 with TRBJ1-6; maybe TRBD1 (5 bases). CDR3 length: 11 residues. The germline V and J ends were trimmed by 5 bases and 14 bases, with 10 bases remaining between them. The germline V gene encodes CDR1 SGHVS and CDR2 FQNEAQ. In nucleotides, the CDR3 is TGTGCCAGCAGCCAGGGACTGGCCCTCCACTTT. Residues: CASSQGLALHF.

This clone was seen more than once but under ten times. CDR3 amino acids: CASSYSQAGSSTEAFF. CDR3 DNA: TGTGCCAGCAGTTACTCCCAGGCAGGGTCAAGCACTGAAGCTTTCTTT. The V call is TRBV6-6, the J call TRBJ1-1; a possible D gene is TRBD1 (5 bases). Trimming took 0 bases from V and 4 from J, leaving 15 bases between them. The CDR3 covers 16 residues. The germline V gene encodes CDR1 MNHNY and CDR2 SVGAGI (reference sequence).

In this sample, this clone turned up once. In nucleotides, the CDR3 is TGTGCCAGCAGGAAGGGGACAGGGAACTCCTATGGCTACACCTTC. Amino acid sequence: CASRKGTGNSYGYTF. V and J are TRBV7-8 and TRBJ1-2, with 9 bases matching TRBD1. The germline CDR1 and CDR2 sequences are SGHVS and FQNEAQ. The V and J ends lost 6 bases and 4 bases, in that order; junction bases with no gene match: 9. The CDR3 loop spans 15 amino acids.

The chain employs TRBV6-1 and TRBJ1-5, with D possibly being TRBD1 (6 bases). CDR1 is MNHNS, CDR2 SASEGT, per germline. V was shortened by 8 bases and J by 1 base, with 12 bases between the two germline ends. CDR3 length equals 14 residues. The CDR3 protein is CASGRGQSNQPQHF. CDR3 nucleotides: TGTGCCAGCGGTCGCGGACAGAGCAATCAGCCCCAGCATTTT.

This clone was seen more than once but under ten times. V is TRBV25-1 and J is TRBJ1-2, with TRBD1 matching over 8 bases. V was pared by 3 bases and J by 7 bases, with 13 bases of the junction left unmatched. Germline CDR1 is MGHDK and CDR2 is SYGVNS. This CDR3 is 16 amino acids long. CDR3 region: CASSDAGPQGASGYTF. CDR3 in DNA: TGTGCCAGCAGTGATGCCGGACCCCAGGGGGCGTCTGGCTACACCTTC.

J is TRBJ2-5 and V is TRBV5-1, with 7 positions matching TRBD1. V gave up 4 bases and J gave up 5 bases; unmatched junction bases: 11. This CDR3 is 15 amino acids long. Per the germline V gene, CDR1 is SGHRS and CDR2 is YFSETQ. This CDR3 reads CASSALDRVPETQYF. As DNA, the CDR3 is TGCGCCAGCAGCGCCTTAGACAGGGTCCCGGAGACCCAGTACTTC. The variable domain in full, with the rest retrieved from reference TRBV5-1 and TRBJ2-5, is KAGVTQTPRYLIKTRGQQVTLSCSPISGHRSVSWYQQTPGQGLQFLFEYFSETQRNKGNFPGRFSGRQFSNSRSEMNVSTLELGDSALYLCASSALDRVPETQYFGPGTRLLVL.

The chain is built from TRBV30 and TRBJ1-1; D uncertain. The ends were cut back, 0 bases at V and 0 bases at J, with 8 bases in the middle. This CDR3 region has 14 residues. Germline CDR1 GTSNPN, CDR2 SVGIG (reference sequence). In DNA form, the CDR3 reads TGTGCCTGGAGTGTAGGGCCGTTGAACACTGAAGCTTTCTTT. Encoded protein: CAWSVGPLNTEAFF.

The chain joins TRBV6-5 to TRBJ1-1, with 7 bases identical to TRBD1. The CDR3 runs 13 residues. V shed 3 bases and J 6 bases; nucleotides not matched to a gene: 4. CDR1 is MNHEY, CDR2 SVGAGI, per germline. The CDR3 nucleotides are TGTGCCAGCAGTTATGCAGGGGGGTCTGAAGCTTTCTTT. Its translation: CASSYAGGSEAFF.

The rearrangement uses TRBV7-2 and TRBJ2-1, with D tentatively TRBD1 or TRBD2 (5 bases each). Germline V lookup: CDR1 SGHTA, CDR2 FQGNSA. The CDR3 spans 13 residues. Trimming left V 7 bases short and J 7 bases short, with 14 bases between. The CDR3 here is CASTLGVGNEQFF. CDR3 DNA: TGTGCCAGCACCCTGGGGGTCGGGAATGAGCAGTTCTTC.

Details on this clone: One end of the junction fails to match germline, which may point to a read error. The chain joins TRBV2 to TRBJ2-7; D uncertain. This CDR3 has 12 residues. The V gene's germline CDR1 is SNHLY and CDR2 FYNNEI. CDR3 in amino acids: CASREDSGEQYF. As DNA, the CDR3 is TGTGCCAGCAGAGAAGATAGTGGCGAGCAGTACTTC.